Given below is one T cell receptor (beta chain) in context. The clone's antigen remains unknown. Base qualities were left out, and no much larger clone turns up one base away. This record belongs to a study of blood T cell repertoires in COVID-19 (dated by TCRdb to 2020 to 2022). As for the study more broadly: Collaborator samples came from the United States, Italy and Spain and covered acute and convalescent phases of COVID-19. HLA class I and class II types, where available, came from metadata supplied by the sample provider rather than from assay-based typing. The material from the prospective study consisted of cDNA or gDNA derived from T cells, B-cell-depleted T cells, or PBMCs. Nearly every sample came with metadata listing a de-identified subject ID, COVID-19 status, age in years and sex. The dataset comprised deeply sampled blood TCRbeta repertoires from subjects exposed to, actively infected with, or recovered from COVID-19. The samples were drawn from two sources: the first 160 participants of the ongoing ImmuneRACE study, and 950 to 1,500 subjects contributed by 6 global collaborators. The repertoires were released in a freely available public database intended as a resource for research on the immune response to SARS-CoV-2. What the research found in general, with its limitations: The quantity of clinical and demographic metadata differed by source and by participant and was supplied without curation.

TCRbeta CDR3 regions were amplified from genomic DNA using the immunoSEQ Assay, a bias-controlled multiplex PCR. The authors processed their data as follows. Within the assay, amplification of reference gene primers was used to estimate how many nucleated cells each sample contained. To quantify the absolute abundance of each unique TCRbeta CDR3 rearrangement, sequence reads were collapsed and filtered. For each sample, productive Simpson clonality was calculated as the square root of Simpson's diversity index across productive rearrangements. As stored in TCRdb, this immuneACCESS dataset retains in-frame rearrangements with V and J assigned. A fraction of the clones does not appear; measured against another copy, unresolved V genes explain less than half of the discrepancy, and the remainder lacks a known reason. The DNA gave D and trimming, while V, J and clone size come from that table. The sample yields 250,000 to 400,000 clones; 80% to 90% were counted once. Approximately 5% of the sample lies in the top ten.

In the prospective study, participants were about 18 to 100 years old, resided in fewer than 25 geographic areas of the United States, and were enrolled through a virtual design. Cohort assignment in the prospective study relied on participant-reported clinical history from a screening survey and a study questionnaire. For ImmuneRACE Cohort 3, a participant was defined as recovered based on two consecutive negative NP/OP PCR tests, clearance by a healthcare professional, or resolution of symptoms. Each participant in the prospective study had whole blood, serum and a nasopharyngeal or oropharyngeal swab collected by mobile phlebotomists. Prospective study participants could optionally give additional blood draws and questionnaires over an approximately two-month period. Blood samples from the prospective study were shipped frozen or at room temperature prior to DNA extraction. The CDR3 runs 15 amino acids, cysteine and phenylalanine included. CDR3 DNA only is kept here, 45 bases in frame from base 1. V is pared back by 0 bases and J by 3 bases, with 13 bases lying between the germline termini. The germline V gene specifies SGHRS as CDR1 and YFSETQ as CDR2.

The sequenced sample was PBMCs or T cells enriched from blood (not recorded which). The chain is made from TRBV5-1 and TRBJ2-7, with a weak D call of TRBD1 (6 bases match). This receptor was taken from a young woman who had recovered from COVID-19. The nucleotide sequence is given as TGCGCCAGCAGCTTGGGGGTTGGGACAATCTACGAGCAGTACTTC. It codes for CASSLGVGTIYEQYF. The CDR3 plus the reference TRBV5-1 and TRBJ2-7 genes for the other parts give the full variable domain: KAGVTQTPRYLIKTRGQQVTLSCSPISGHRSVSWYQQTPGQGLQFLFEYFSETQRNKGNFPGRFSGRQFSNSRSEMNVSTLELGDSALYLCASSLGVGTIYEQYFGPGTRLTVT.